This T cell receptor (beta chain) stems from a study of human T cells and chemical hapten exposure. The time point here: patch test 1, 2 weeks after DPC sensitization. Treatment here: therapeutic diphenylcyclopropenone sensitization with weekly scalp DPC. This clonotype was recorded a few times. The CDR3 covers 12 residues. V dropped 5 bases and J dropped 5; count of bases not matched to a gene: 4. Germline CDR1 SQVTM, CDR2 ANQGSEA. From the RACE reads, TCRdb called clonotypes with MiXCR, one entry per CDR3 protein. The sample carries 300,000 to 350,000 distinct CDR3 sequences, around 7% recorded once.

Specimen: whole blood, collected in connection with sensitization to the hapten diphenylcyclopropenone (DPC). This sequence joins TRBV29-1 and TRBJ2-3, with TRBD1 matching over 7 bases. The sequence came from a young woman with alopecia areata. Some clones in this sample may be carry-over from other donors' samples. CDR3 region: CSVNTGEDTQYF. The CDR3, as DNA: TGCAGCGTTAATACAGGGGAAGATACGCAGTATTTT.